Given below is one T cell receptor beta chain in context. This record comes from a study of TIL therapy for anti-PD-1-resistant metastatic lung cancer. Study information: Tumors carried a median about 1.5 non-synonymous mutations per megabase.

Time point of the sample: pre-treatment sample, taken before nivolumab and TIL therapy. Tumor tissue came from excised metastases, mostly pleural nodules or supraclavicular lymph nodes. The libraries were made with immunoSEQ v3. Data came from immunoSEQ multiplex PCR; TCRdb stores just in-frame clones and leaves some out. Altogether about 26,000 clones are present, roughly two thirds being singletons, with the ten largest covering around 15%. This CDR3 is 17 amino acids long. V lost 2 bases and J 3 bases, leaving 14 bases between the germline ends. Germline CDR1 is ENHRY and CDR2 is SYGVKD. Material: tumor tissue, obtained at baseline. The clonotype comes from a woman aged 25-80 years with non-small cell lung cancer. The chain links TRBV10-3 to TRBJ2-6, with D maybe TRBD2 (5 bases). CDR3 coding DNA: TGTGCCATCAGTGAGCTGCGTTCGGGAAGTGGGGCCAACGTCCTGACTTTC. Its translation: CAISELRSGSGANVLTF.